This T cell receptor (beta chain) was recorded in a study of ipilimumab plus nivolumab after autologous stem cell transplantation. About the study: A median of roughly eight nivolumab and 4 to 6 ipilimumab doses were given.

Of note for this clone: Its antigen is unidentified.

Ipilimumab, 1 mg/kg, started 14 to 28 days after autologous transplant. The table came from immunoSEQ multiplex PCR; TCRdb's copy has only in-frame clones and leaves some out. The profile shows around 17,000 clones, about 65% of them singletons. V lost 7 bases to trimming and J lost 8 bases; unmatched junction nucleotides: 8. This CDR3 has 14 amino acids. The germline CDR1 and CDR2 sequences are SNHLY and FYNNEI. General study findings and limits: Per the authors, repertoire, Treg and microbiota data justify further study.

The sequences come from PBMCs, collected in a trial of ipilimumab plus nivolumab as post-transplant consolidation. This sequence originates from a male donor with diffuse large B-cell lymphoma. The rearrangement joins TRBV2 to TRBJ1-4, with TRBD1 matching 9 bases. CDR3 protein: CASTTDRGGEKLFF. In DNA form, the CDR3 reads TGTGCCAGCACCACGGACAGGGGCGGGGAAAAACTGTTTTTT.